A single TCR beta chain is shown here with its context. The source of the sample is a study of shared clonotypes between healthy human individuals. From germline, CDR1 is SGHNT and CDR2 YENEEA. CDR3 size: 17 residues. Trimming cost V 4 bases and J 5 bases, with 21 bases left between them. The assay was carried out at the deep level. This table comes from immunoSEQ multiplex PCR, and its TCRdb copy is limited to in-frame clones, with some not included. The profile shows 2 million to 2.5 million clones, 80% to 95% of them singletons. The specimen was naive CD4+ T cells from PBMCs. The subset: CD45RA+ positively selected. The clonotype originates from a man between 18 and 35 years old in good health. Some clones in this sample may be carry-over from other donors' samples. V and J are TRBV11-3 and TRBJ2-1; D is tentatively TRBD1 or TRBD2 (5 bases each). CDR3 region: CASSSIGAAGANNEQFF. CDR3 coding DNA: TGTGCCAGCAGCTCCATCGGGGCGGCCGGGGCAAACAATGAGCAGTTCTTC.